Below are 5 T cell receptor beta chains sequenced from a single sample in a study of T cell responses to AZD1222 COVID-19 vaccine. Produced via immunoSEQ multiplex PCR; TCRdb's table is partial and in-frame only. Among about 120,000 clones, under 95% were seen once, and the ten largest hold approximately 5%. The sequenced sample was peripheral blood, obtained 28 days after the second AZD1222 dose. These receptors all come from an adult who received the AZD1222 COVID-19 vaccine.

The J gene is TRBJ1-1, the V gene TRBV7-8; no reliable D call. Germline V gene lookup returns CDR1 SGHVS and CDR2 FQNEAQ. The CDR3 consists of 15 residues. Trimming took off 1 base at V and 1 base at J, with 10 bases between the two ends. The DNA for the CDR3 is TGTGCCAGCAGCTTAGAAAGGGCTGGGAACACTGAAGCTTTCTTT. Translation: CASSLERAGNTEAFF.

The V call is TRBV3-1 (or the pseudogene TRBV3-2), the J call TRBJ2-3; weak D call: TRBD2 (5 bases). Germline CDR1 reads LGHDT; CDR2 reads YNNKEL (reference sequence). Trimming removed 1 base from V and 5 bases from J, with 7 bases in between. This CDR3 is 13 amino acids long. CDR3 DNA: TGTGCCAGCAGCCAAGCTGCGGGAGATACGCAGTATTTT. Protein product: CASSQAAGDTQYF.

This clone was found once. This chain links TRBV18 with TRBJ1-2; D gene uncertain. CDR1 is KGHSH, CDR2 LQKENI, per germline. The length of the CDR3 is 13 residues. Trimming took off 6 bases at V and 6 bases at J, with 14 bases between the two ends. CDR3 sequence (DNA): TGTGCCAGCTCCGGGGAGTTGAAGAATGGCTACACCTTC. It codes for CASSGELKNGYTF.

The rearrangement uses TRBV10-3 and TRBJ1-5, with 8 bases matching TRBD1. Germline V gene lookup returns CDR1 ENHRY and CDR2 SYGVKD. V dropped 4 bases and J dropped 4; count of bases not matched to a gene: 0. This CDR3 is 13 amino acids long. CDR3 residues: CAISGQGNQPQHF. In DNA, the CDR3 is TGTGCCATCAGTGGACAGGGGAATCAGCCCCAGCATTTT.

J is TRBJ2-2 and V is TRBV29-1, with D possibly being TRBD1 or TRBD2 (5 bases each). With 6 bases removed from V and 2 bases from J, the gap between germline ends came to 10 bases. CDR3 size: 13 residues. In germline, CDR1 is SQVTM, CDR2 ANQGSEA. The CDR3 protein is CSVRDGNTGELFF. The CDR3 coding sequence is TGCAGCGTCCGGGACGGAAACACCGGGGAGCTGTTTTTT.